Below are 6 T cell receptor beta chains sequenced from a single sample in a study of neurological immune-mediated disorders. A single record per CDR3 protein comes from TCRdb applying MiXCR to the 5' RACE reads. The repertoire holds about 80,000 distinct CDR3 sequences, with around 6% as singletons. Time point reported: longitudinal time-point 2. The sequencing input was PBMCs. These receptors were obtained from a woman aged 55 to 70 with multiple sclerosis.

This clonotype was counted ten times or more. This rearrangement joins TRBV5-1 to TRBJ1-1; D not certain. CDR1 and CDR2 (germline): SGHRS, YFSETQ. The ends were cut back, 0 bases at V and 3 bases at J, with 9 bases in the middle. CDR3 length: 14 amino acids. The DNA for the CDR3 is TGCGCCAGCAGCTTGGTGGCAGAAGACACTGAAGCTTTCTTT. Translating gives CASSLVAEDTEAFF.

This clonotype has a count of ten or more. The chain is built from TRBV7-9 and TRBJ2-4; D not resolved. From germline, CDR1 is SEHNR and CDR2 FQNEAQ (reference sequence). Trimming removed 8 bases from V and 9 bases from J, with 20 bases in between. CDR3 length: 14 residues. The CDR3 region is CASSQTVESVIQYF. CDR3 DNA: TGTGCCAGCTCACAGACCGTAGAGTCGGTCATTCAGTACTTC.

This clonotype was counted ten times or more. The rearrangement uses TRBV20-1 and TRBJ2-7; D unresolved. The V gene lost 1 base and the J gene lost 3 bases, with 13 bases spanning the gap. The germline gives CDR1 DFQATT, CDR2 SNEGSKA (reference sequence). CDR3 size: 14 residues. In nucleotides, the CDR3 is TGCAGTGCTAGAGTCCCTTCAATCAACTACGAGCAGTACTTC. Amino acid sequence: CSARVPSINYEQYF.

This clonotype was recorded many times. The chain recombines TRBV24-1 with TRBJ2-7, with D possibly being TRBD1 (5 bases). Germline V gene lookup returns CDR1 KGHDR and CDR2 SFDVKD. The CDR3 spans 14 residues. V lost 0 bases and J 3 bases, leaving 8 bases between the germline ends. The CDR3 nucleotides are TGTGCCACCAGTGATTTGGGACAATACTACGAGCAGTACTTC. Translated: CATSDLGQYYEQYF.

This clonotype was seen many times. The chain recombines TRBV12-3 or TRBV12-4 with TRBJ2-2, with 7 positions matching TRBD1. The V and J ends lost 8 bases and 1 base, in that order; junction bases with no gene match: 4. This CDR3 comprises 14 residues. The CDR3 protein is CASGRQGNTGELFF. CDR3 sequence (DNA): TGTGCCAGCGGAAGACAGGGGAACACCGGGGAGCTGTTTTTT.

This clonotype was observed at least ten times. J is TRBJ2-3 and V is TRBV4-1; D remains unclear. CDR1 is MGHRA and CDR2 is YSYEKL in the germline V gene. V lost 5 bases, J lost 2 bases, and 17 bases lay in between. CDR3 length: 16 amino acids. Written as DNA, the CDR3 is TGCGCCAGCAGCTCTCGGTTGCTGTCTGCCACAGATACGCAGTATTTT. As protein: CASSSRLLSATDTQYF.